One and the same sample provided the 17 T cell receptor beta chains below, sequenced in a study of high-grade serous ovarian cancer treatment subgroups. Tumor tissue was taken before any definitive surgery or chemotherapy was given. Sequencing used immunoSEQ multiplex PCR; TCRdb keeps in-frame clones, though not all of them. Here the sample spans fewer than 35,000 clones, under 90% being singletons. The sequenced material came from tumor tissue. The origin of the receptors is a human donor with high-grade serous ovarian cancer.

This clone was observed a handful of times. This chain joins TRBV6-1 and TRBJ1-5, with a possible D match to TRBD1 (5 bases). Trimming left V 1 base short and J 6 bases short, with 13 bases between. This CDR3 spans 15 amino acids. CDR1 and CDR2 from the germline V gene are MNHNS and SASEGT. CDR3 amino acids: CASSEVSRQFQPQHF. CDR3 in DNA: TGTGCCAGCAGTGAAGTTTCCCGACAGTTTCAGCCCCAGCATTTT.

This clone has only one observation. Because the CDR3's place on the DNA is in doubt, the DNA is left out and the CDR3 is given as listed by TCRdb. CDR3 protein: CASSSIRGRPSGANVLTF. The chain uses TRBV7-6 and TRBJ2-6. Germline assignment: CDR1 SGHVS and CDR2 FNYEAQ. The CDR3 numbers 18 amino acids, ends counted.

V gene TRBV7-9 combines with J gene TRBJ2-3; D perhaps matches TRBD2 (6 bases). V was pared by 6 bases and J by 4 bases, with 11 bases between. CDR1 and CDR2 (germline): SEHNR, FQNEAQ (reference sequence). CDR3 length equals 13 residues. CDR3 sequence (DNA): TGTGCCAGCAGTGCTCCGGGGGCAGATACGCAGTATTTT. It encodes CASSAPGADTQYF.

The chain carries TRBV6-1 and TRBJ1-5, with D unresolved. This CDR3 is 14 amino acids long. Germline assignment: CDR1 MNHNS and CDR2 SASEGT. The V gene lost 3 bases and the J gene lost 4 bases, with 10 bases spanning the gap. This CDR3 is CASSEMVGNQPQHF. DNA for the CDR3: TGTGCCAGCAGTGAGATGGTCGGAAATCAGCCCCAGCATTTT.

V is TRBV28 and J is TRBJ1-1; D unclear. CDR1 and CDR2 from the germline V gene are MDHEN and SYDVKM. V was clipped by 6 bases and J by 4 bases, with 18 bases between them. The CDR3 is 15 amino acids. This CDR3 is CASRTNGVVVTEAFF. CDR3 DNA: TGTGCCAGCAGGACTAATGGGGTTGTGGTCACTGAAGCTTTCTTT.

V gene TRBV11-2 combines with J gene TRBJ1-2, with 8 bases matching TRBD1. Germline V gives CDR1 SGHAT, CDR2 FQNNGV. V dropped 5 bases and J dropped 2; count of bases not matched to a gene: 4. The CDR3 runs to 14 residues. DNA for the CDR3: TGTGCCAGCAGCGACAGGGGATTAAACTATGGCTACACCTTC. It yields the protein CASSDRGLNYGYTF.

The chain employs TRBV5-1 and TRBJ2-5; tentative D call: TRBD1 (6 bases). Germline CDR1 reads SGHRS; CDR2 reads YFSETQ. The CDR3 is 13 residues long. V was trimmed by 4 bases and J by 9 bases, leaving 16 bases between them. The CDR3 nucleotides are TGCGCCAGCAGCCCACGGACAGCTGAAGCCCAGTACTTC. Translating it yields CASSPRTAEAQYF. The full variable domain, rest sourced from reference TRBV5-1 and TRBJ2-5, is KAGVTQTPRYLIKTRGQQVTLSCSPISGHRSVSWYQQTPGQGLQFLFEYFSETQRNKGNFPGRFSGRQFSNSRSEMNVSTLELGDSALYLCASSPRTAEAQYFGPGTRLLVL.

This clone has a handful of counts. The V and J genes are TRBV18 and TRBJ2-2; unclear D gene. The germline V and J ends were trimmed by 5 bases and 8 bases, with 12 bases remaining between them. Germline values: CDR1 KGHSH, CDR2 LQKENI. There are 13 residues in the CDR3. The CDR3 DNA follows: TGTGCCAGCTCAAGTAGGGCTGAAGGGGAGCTGTTTTTT. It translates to CASSSRAEGELFF.

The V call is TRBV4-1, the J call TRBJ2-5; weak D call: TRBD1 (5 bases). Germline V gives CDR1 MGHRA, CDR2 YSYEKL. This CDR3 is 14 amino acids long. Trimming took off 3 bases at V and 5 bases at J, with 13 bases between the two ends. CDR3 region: CASSQVRDTETQYF. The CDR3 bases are TGCGCCAGCAGCCAGGTCAGGGATACGGAGACCCAGTACTTC.

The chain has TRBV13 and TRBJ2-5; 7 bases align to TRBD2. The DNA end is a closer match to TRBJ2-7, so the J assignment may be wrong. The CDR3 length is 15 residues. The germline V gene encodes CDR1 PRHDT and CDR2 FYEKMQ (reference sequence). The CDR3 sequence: CASSRGREGLSEQYF. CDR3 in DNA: TGTGCCAGCAGCCGGGGTAGGGAGGGCCTAAGCGAGCAGTACTTC.

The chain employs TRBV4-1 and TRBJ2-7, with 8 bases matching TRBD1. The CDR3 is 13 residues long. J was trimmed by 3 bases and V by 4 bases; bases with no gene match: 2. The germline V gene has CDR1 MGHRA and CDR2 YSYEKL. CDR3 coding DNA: TGCGCCAGCAGCCTAGGACAGGGCTACGAGCAGTACTTC. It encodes CASSLGQGYEQYF.

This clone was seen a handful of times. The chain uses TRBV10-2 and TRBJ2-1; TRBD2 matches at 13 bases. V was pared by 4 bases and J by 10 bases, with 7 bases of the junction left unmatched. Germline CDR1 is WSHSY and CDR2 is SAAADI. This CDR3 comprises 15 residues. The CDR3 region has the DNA TGCGCCAGCAGTGTATTACTAGCGGGAGGGGAAGAGCAGTTCTTC. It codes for CASSVLLAGGEEQFF.

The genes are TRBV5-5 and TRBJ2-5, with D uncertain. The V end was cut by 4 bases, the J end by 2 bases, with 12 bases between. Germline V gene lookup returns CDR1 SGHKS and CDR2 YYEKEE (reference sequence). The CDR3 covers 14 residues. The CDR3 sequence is CASSPRAVQETQYF. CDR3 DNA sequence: TGTGCCAGCAGCCCCCGTGCCGTACAAGAGACCCAGTACTTC.

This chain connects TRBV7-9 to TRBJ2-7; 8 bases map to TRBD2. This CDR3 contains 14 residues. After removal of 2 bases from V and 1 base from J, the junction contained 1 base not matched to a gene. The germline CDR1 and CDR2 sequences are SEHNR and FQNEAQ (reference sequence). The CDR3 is CASSLLAGSYEQYF. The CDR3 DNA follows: TGTGCCAGCAGCTTATTAGCGGGATCCTACGAGCAGTACTTC. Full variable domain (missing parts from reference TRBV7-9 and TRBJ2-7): DTGVSQNPRHKITKRGQNVTFRCDPISEHNRLYWYRQTLGQGPEFLTYFQNEAQLEKSRLLSDRFSAERPKGSFSTLEIQRTEQGDSAMYLCASSLLAGSYEQYFGPGTRLTVT.

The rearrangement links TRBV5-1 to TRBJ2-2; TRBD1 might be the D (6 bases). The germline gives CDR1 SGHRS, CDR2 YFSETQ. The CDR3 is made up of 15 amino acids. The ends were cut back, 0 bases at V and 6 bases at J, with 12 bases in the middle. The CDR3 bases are TGCGCCAGCAGCTTGGATACAGGGCATGCCGGGGAGCTGTTTTTT. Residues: CASSLDTGHAGELFF.

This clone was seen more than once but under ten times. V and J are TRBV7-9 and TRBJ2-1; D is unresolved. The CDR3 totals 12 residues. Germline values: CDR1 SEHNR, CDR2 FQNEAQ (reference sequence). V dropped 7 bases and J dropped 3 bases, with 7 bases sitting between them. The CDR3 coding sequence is TGTGCCAGCACTGCCGTCTACAATGAGCAGTTCTTC. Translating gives CASTAVYNEQFF.

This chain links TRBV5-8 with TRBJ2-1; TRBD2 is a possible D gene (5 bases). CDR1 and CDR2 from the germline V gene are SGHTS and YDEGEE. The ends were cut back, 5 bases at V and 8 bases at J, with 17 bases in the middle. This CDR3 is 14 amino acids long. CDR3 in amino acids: CASRDRRGRYEQFF. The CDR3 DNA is TGTGCCAGCAGGGATCGCCGGGGTCGGTATGAGCAGTTCTTC.